Presented here are 3 T cell receptor beta chains from one specimen sequenced in a study of cytomegalovirus exposure and HLA in healthy donors. Vbeta (60) and Jbeta (13) primers were used in the PCR. Data came from immunoSEQ multiplex PCR; TCRdb stores just in-frame clones and leaves some out. The sample lists roughly 100,000 clones; about three quarters were seen once. The sequenced material came from PBMCs. The origin of the receptors is a boy younger than 18 in good health and CMV-seronegative.

This CDR3 reads CAWSHGQGGRWNQPQHF. CDR3 bases: TGTGCCTGGAGTCACGGACAGGGGGGAAGGTGGAATCAGCCCCAGCATTTT. The chain recombines TRBV30 with TRBJ1-5, with 10 nucleotides matching TRBD1. V trimming: 2 bases; J trimming: 4 bases; junction bases outside the gene matches: 11. Germline-derived CDR1 and CDR2 are GTSNPN and SVGIG (reference sequence). The length of the CDR3 is 17 residues.

The chain links TRBV19 to TRBJ1-3; no firm D call. With 3 bases removed from V and 0 bases from J, the gap between germline ends came to 9 bases. The CDR3 consists of 15 residues. The V gene's germline CDR1 is LNHDA and CDR2 SQIVND (reference sequence). The DNA of the CDR3 is TGTGCCAGTAGTATGCGAGGGATCTCTGGAAACACCATATATTTT. Amino acids: CASSMRGISGNTIYF. Based on the CDR3 plus reference TRBV19 and TRBJ1-3, the full variable domain is DGGITQSPKYLFRKEGQNVTLSCEQNLNHDAMYWYRQDPGQGLRLIYYSQIVNDFQKGDIAEGYSVSREKKESFPLTVTSAQKNPTAFYLCASSMRGISGNTIYFGEGSWLTVV.

This clone was counted between two and nine times. The rearrangement uses TRBV18 and TRBJ2-3, with TRBD1 matching 7 bases. Germline lookup yields CDR1 KGHSH and CDR2 LQKENI. This CDR3 comprises 16 residues. J was trimmed by 3 bases and V by 2 bases; bases with no gene match: 8. In nucleotides, the CDR3 is TGTGCCAGCTCACCAACAGGGGCTGGGTGGACAGATACGCAGTATTTT. Its translation: CASSPTGAGWTDTQYF.